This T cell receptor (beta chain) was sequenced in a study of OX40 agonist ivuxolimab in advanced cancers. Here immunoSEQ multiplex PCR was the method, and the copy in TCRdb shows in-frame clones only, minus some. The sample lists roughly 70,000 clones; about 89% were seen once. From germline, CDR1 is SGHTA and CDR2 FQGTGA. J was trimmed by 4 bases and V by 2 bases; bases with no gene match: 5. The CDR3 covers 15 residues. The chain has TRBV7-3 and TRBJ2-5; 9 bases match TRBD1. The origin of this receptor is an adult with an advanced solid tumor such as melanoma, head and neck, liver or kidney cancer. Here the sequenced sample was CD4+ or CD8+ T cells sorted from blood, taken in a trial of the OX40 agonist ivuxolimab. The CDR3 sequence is CASSLAGTGRETQYF. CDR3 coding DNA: TGTGCCAGCAGCTTAGCCGGGACAGGGAGAGAGACCCAGTACTTC.